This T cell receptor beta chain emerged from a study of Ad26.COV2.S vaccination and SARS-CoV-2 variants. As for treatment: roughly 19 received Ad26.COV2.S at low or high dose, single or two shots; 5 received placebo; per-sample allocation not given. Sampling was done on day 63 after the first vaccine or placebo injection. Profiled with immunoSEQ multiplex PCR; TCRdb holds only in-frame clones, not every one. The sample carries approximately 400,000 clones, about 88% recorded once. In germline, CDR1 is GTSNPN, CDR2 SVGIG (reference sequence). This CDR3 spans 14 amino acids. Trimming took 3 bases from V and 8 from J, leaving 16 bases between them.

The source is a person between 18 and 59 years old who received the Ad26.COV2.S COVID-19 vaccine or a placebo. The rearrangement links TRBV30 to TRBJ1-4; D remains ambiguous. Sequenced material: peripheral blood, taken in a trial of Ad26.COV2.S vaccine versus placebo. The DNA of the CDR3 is TGTGCCTGGAGCCCAGGACTCCTCCGGGAAAAACTGTTTTTT. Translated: CAWSPGLLREKLFF.